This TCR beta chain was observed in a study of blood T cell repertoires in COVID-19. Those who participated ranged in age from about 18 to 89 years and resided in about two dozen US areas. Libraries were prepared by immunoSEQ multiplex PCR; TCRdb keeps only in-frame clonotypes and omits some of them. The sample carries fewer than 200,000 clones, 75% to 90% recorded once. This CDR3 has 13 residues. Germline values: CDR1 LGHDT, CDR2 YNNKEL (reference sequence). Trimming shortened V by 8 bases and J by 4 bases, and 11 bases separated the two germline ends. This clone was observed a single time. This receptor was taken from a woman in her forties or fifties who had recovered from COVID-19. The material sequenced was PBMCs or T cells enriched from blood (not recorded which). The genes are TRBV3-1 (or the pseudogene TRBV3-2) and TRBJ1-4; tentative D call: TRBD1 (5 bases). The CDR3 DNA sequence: TGTGCCAGCCAGACAGAGCATAATGAAAAACTGTTTTTT. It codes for CASQTEHNEKLFF.